This note documents a single T cell receptor (beta chain) sequence. The CDR3 length is 13 residues. With 2 bases removed from V and 10 bases from J, the gap between germline ends came to 11 bases. Germline assignment: CDR1 KGHSH and CDR2 LQKENI. Using immunoSEQ multiplex PCR, the repertoire was profiled, and TCRdb retains in-frame clones only, with some absent. Found here are roughly 130,000 clones, 88% of them singletons; the top ten hold less than 1.5%. The data derive from a study of cytomegalovirus exposure and HLA in healthy donors. The source material was PBMCs. The chain links TRBV18 to TRBJ2-2, with a weak D call TRBD1 (6 bases). The source is a young man in good health and CMV-seronegative. This CDR3 is CASSPGTGTELFF. CDR3 in DNA: TGTGCCAGCTCACCAGGTACAGGGACGGAGCTGTTTTTT.